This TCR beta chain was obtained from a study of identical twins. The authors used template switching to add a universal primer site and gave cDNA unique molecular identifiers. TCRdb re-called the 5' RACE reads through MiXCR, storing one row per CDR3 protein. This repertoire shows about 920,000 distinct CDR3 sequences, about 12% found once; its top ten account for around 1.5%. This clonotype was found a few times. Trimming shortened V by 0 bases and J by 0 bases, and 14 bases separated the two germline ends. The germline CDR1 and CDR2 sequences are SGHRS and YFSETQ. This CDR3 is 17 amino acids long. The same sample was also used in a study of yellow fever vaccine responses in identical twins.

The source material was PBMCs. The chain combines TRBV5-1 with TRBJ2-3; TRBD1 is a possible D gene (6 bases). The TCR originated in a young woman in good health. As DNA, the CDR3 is TGCGCCAGCAGCTTGGGAGGGGGTCCTGCTAGCACAGATACGCAGTATTTT. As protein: CASSLGGGPASTDTQYF.